These 9 T cell receptor beta chains originate from one sample sequenced in a study of T-cell memory formation after mild COVID-19. In TCRdb, the 5' RACE reads were re-called with MiXCR into one record per CDR3 protein. The table records around 400,000 distinct CDR3 sequences, more than 20% of them present only once. Input material: PBMCs or a T cell subset sorted from them (not recorded which). These receptors all come from an adult woman who had mild COVID-19 (a few samples of this study predate the infection). Cell type and time point are not known.

This clonotype was observed once. The V call is TRBV6-5, the J call TRBJ1-1, with D tentatively TRBD1 (5 bases). The CDR3 has 14 amino acids. V lost 6 bases and J 6 bases, leaving 17 bases between the germline ends. Germline V gene lookup returns CDR1 MNHEY and CDR2 SVGAGI. CDR3: CASRWDLNGAEAFF. The CDR3, as DNA: TGTGCCAGCAGATGGGACCTCAATGGCGCTGAAGCTTTCTTT.

This clonotype was picked up a small number of times. The genes are TRBV24-1 and TRBJ2-3; D is ambiguous. Germline V gene sequence: CDR1 KGHDR, CDR2 SFDVKD. The CDR3 covers 14 residues. Trimming shortened V by 0 bases and J by 2 bases, and 5 bases separated the two germline ends. CDR3 sequence (DNA): TGTGCCACCAGTGATTTGTCGTCCACAGATACGCAGTATTTT. This codes for CATSDLSSTDTQYF.

J is TRBJ1-1 and V is TRBV5-1, with 9 nucleotides matching TRBD1. The CDR3 is 16 residues long. CDR1 SGHRS and CDR2 YFSETQ come from the germline V gene. The J segment lost 2 bases and the V segment lost 5 bases, leaving 10 bases of the junction unmatched. This chain's CDR3 is CASSLTGGGINTEAFF. The CDR3 DNA reads TGCGCCAGCAGTTTAACAGGGGGCGGAATCAACACTGAAGCTTTCTTT.

The chain employs TRBV12-3 or TRBV12-4 and TRBJ1-1; D is possibly TRBD1 (5 bases). Trimming removed 8 bases from V and 2 bases from J, with 21 bases in between. The CDR3 contains 16 residues. CDR3 DNA sequence: TGTGCCAGCCGCTCTGGGGGAGGGCTTTTAAACACTGAAGCTTTCTTT. It specifies CASRSGGGLLNTEAFF.

The chain recombines TRBV6-5 with TRBJ2-5, with a tentative D call TRBD1 (5 bases). Trimming removed 5 bases from V and 1 base from J, with 11 bases in between. The CDR3 contains 14 residues. Germline V CDR1 and CDR2: MNHEY, SVGAGI. The CDR3 DNA follows: TGTGCCAGCAGTCCAGGGCATCTCCAAGAGACCCAGTACTTC. Encoded protein: CASSPGHLQETQYF.

This clonotype was seen just once. The chain couples TRBV9 to TRBJ2-1; 10 bases align to TRBD2. The V gene end was trimmed by 0 bases and the J gene end by 7 bases; junction bases not matched to a gene: 4. Per germline, CDR1 SGDLS and CDR2 YYNGEE. The CDR3 has 15 amino acids. Here the CDR3 DNA reads TGTGCCAGCAGCGTAGAGCTAGCGGGGGTGAATGAGCAGTTCTTC. This translates into CASSVELAGVNEQFF.

This clonotype was found a few times. The chain has TRBV9 and TRBJ1-1; D not resolved. The CDR3 is 15 amino acids. V gave up 4 bases and J gave up 4 bases, with 17 bases separating them. CDR1 and CDR2 (germline): SGDLS, YYNGEE. CDR3 protein: CASSPFAGLPTEAFF. The CDR3, as DNA: TGTGCCAGCAGCCCCTTCGCGGGATTACCCACTGAAGCTTTCTTT.

The chain's CDR3 is CASSQDKGGYGANVLTF. The CDR3 DNA sequence: TGTGCCAGCAGCCAAGATAAAGGGGGCTACGGGGCCAACGTCCTGACTTTC. The chain employs TRBV4-2 and TRBJ2-6; 7 bases align to TRBD1. The length of the CDR3 is 17 residues. The junction had 6 bases not matched to a gene; V was cut back by 0 bases and J by 4 bases. Germline V gene data show CDR1 as LGHNA and CDR2 as YNFKEQ.

This rearrangement joins TRBV20-1 to TRBJ2-1; D is perhaps TRBD1 (5 bases). Between the trimmed V and J ends, which lost 5 bases and 8 bases, there was a span of 16 bases. This CDR3 comprises 13 residues. The germline gives CDR1 DFQATT, CDR2 SNEGSKA (reference sequence). CDR3 region: CSAHRPSADEQFF. The CDR3 DNA sequence: TGCAGTGCTCACAGGCCCTCGGCCGATGAGCAGTTCTTC.